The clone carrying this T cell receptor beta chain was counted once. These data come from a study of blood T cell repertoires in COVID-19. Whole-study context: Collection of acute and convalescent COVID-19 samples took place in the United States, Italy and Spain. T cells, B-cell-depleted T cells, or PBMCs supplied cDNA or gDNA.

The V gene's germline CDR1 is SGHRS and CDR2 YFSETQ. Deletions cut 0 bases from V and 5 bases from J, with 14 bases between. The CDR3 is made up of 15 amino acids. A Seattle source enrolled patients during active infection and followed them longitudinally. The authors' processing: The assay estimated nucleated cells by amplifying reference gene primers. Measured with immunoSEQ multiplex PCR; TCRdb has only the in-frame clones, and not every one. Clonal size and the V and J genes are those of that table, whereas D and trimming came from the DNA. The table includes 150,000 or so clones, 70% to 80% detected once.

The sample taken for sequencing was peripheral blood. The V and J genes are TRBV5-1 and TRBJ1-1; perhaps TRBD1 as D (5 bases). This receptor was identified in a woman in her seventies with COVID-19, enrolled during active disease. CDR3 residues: CASSLGGGFETEAFF. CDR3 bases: TGCGCCAGCAGCTTGGGCGGGGGTTTCGAAACTGAAGCTTTCTTT.